This entry lists 19 T cell receptor beta chains sequenced from one sample in a study of blood T cell repertoires in COVID-19. Sequenced by immunoSEQ multiplex PCR; TCRdb stores in-frame clones only, minus some. The profile shows roughly 220,000 clones, 85% to 90% of them singletons. The sample was peripheral blood. Receptors originate from a man between 60 and 70 years old with acute or convalescent COVID-19.

The rearrangement joins TRBV5-6 to TRBJ2-7, with 10 bases lining up with TRBD1. V lost 2 bases, J lost 5 bases, and 7 bases stayed unmatched. Germline V lookup: CDR1 SGHDT, CDR2 YYEEEE. This CDR3 spans 15 amino acids. The chain's CDR3 is CASSFRDRGINEQYF. The CDR3 DNA reads as TGTGCCAGCAGCTTTCGGGACAGGGGCATCAACGAGCAGTACTTC. The full variable domain, with the rest looked up from reference TRBV5-6 and TRBJ2-7, is DAGVTQSPTHLIKTRGQQVTLRCSPKSGHDTVSWYQQALGQGPQFIFQYYEEEERQRGNFPDRFSGHQFPNYSSELNVNALLLGDSALYLCASSFRDRGINEQYFGPGTRLTVT.

In this sample, this clone turned up once. The chain links TRBV19 to TRBJ2-2; 7 nucleotides agree with TRBD1. The CDR3 is 15 amino acids. The V gene's germline CDR1 is LNHDA and CDR2 SQIVND (reference sequence). V shed 6 bases, J shed 1 base, and the junction held 5 bases outside the gene matches. In DNA, the CDR3 is TGTGCCAGTAGAACAGGGGATTTGAACACCGGGGAGCTGTTTTTT. This encodes CASRTGDLNTGELFF.

This clone was seen just once. V usage is TRBV27 and J usage is TRBJ1-6; 10 bases match TRBD1. CDR1 is MNHEY and CDR2 is SMNVEV in the germline V gene (reference sequence). The CDR3 extends over 17 amino acids. The V gene end was trimmed by 3 bases and the J gene end by 7 bases; junction bases not matched to a gene: 9. Here the CDR3 DNA reads TGTGCCAGCAGTTTTTGGGCCTTGGACAGGGGGAATTCACCCCTCCACTTT. It encodes CASSFWALDRGNSPLHF.

V is TRBV7-6 and J is TRBJ1-6, with D possibly being TRBD1 (6 bases). V was trimmed by 5 bases and J by 9 bases, leaving 17 bases between them. This CDR3 is 15 amino acids long. Germline CDR1 and CDR2: SGHVS and FNYEAQ. The CDR3 DNA follows: TGTGCCAGCAGCGCGCACAGGGAGTCGGGTTCACCCCTCCACTTT. Amino acid sequence: CASSAHRESGSPLHF. Using reference TRBV7-6 and TRBJ1-6 for the parts outside the CDR3, the full variable domain is GAGVSQSPRYKVTKRGQDVALRCDPISGHVSLYWYRQALGQGPEFLTYFNYEAQQDKSGLPNDRFSAERPEGSISTLTIQRTEQRDSAMYRCASSAHRESGSPLHFGNGTRLTVT.

The CDR3 is CASSGQGGTSYEQYF. The CDR3 DNA sequence: TGTGCCAGCAGCGGACAGGGAGGGACCTCCTACGAGCAGTACTTC. The chain joins TRBV2 to TRBJ2-7, with D possibly being TRBD1 (8 bases). Germline V CDR1 and CDR2: SNHLY, FYNNEI. This CDR3 has 15 amino acids. V was trimmed by 6 bases and J by 0 bases, leaving 15 bases between them.

This sequence joins TRBV7-9 and TRBJ2-7; TRBD1 agrees at 8 bases. V shed 1 base and J 5 bases; nucleotides not matched to a gene: 4. Germline V gene data show CDR1 as SEHNR and CDR2 as FQNEAQ (reference sequence). This CDR3 comprises 14 residues. The CDR3 is CASSLGTGFHEQYF. The CDR3, as DNA: TGTGCCAGCAGCTTAGGGACAGGGTTCCACGAGCAGTACTTC.

This clone was counted only a few times. CDR3 residues: CASSHQPTGPISGANVLTF. The CDR3 DNA reads as TGTGCCAGCAGCCATCAACCGACAGGCCCAATCTCTGGGGCCAACGTCCTGACTTTC. The chain carries TRBV5-8 and TRBJ2-6, with D perhaps matching TRBD1 (6 bases). The CDR3 totals 19 residues. Germline CDR1 reads SGHTS; CDR2 reads YDEGEE. The V end lost 4 bases, the J end lost 0 bases, and 20 bases lay between the germline ends.

The J gene is TRBJ2-6, the V gene TRBV5-1; maybe TRBD2 (5 bases). The CDR3 contains 17 residues. Trimming shortened V by 4 bases and J by 2 bases, and 16 bases separated the two germline ends. Germline V gene data show CDR1 as SGHRS and CDR2 as YFSETQ. CDR3 sequence: CASSERPPGAGANVLTF. CDR3 sequence (DNA): TGCGCCAGCAGCGAACGACCCCCCGGGGCTGGGGCCAACGTCCTGACTTTC.

The chain uses TRBV2 and TRBJ2-5, with 8 bases that match TRBD2. Unmatched junction bases numbered 7, after V lost 5 bases and J lost 2 bases. Germline assignment: CDR1 SNHLY and CDR2 FYNNEI. The CDR3 has 15 amino acids. CDR3 region: CASSRLAGSQETQYF. In DNA form, the CDR3 reads TGTGCCAGCAGTAGGCTAGCGGGCTCACAAGAGACCCAGTACTTC.

The gene calls are TRBV27 and TRBJ1-1; possibly TRBD1 for D (6 bases). In germline, CDR1 is MNHEY, CDR2 SMNVEV (reference sequence). The germline V and J ends were trimmed by 5 bases and 1 base, with 14 bases remaining between them. CDR3 length equals 15 residues. CDR3 bases: TGTGCCAGCAGTCCTAGACAGGCCGCGAACACTGAAGCTTTCTTT. Its translation is CASSPRQAANTEAFF.

The rearrangement links TRBV6-5 to TRBJ1-2; 7 nucleotides agree with TRBD1. The CDR3 extends over 15 amino acids. Germline-derived CDR1 and CDR2 are MNHEY and SVGAGI. Losses at the gene ends were 6 bases for V and 4 bases for J; bases not matched to a gene: 11. This CDR3 reads CASSDGTVFGYGYTF. The CDR3 DNA reads as TGTGCCAGCAGCGACGGGACAGTCTTTGGCTATGGCTACACCTTC.

The V and J genes are TRBV19 and TRBJ1-1, with a possible D match to TRBD1 (5 bases). This CDR3 spans 14 amino acids. Germline V gene sequence: CDR1 LNHDA, CDR2 SQIVND (reference sequence). The V end was cut by 3 bases, the J end by 1 base, with 9 bases between. CDR3 sequence (DNA): TGTGCCAGTAGTATTGGGGCAGGGAACACTGAAGCTTTCTTT. The encoded protein is CASSIGAGNTEAFF.

The chain is built from TRBV7-9 and TRBJ1-3, with D possibly TRBD1 on 5 matching bases. V was cut by 4 bases and J by 4 bases, with 17 bases left in between. Germline V gene sequence: CDR1 SEHNR, CDR2 FQNEAQ (reference sequence). The length of the CDR3 is 16 residues. The CDR3 spells CASSSLRQGRGNTIYF. The CDR3 region has the DNA TGTGCCAGCAGCTCACTACGGCAGGGTCGGGGAAACACCATATATTTT. Full variable domain (outside the CDR3, taken from reference TRBV7-9 and TRBJ1-3): DTGVSQNPRHKITKRGQNVTFRCDPISEHNRLYWYRQTLGQGPEFLTYFQNEAQLEKSRLLSDRFSAERPKGSFSTLEIQRTEQGDSAMYLCASSSLRQGRGNTIYFGEGSWLTVV.

This clone was detected once. This chain links TRBV6-5 with TRBJ2-1, with D perhaps TRBD1 (5 bases). This CDR3 comprises 13 residues. Germline V CDR1 and CDR2: MNHEY, SVGAGI. V dropped 10 bases and J dropped 0 bases, with 10 bases sitting between them. CDR3 nucleotides: TGTGCCACCCAGGGTTTCTCCTACAATGAGCAGTTCTTC. It specifies CATQGFSYNEQFF.

The chain has TRBV6-5 and TRBJ1-5; a weak D match, TRBD1 (6 bases). The CDR3 has 15 amino acids. Germline V gives CDR1 MNHEY, CDR2 SVGAGI. V lost 2 bases to trimming and J lost 7 bases, with 15 bases between them. CDR3 nucleotide sequence: TGTGCCAGCAGTTACCGGACAGTCTCGGAACAGCCCCAGCATTTT. This sequence encodes CASSYRTVSEQPQHF.

Here the CDR3 reads CASSLTPDRVNEKLFF. The CDR3 nucleotides read TGTGCCAGCAGCTTAACCCCCGACAGGGTTAATGAAAAACTGTTTTTT. The chain links TRBV7-8 to TRBJ1-4, with 7 bases lining up with TRBD1. V lost 2 bases and J lost 4; bases outside the gene matches: 7. The CDR3 totals 16 residues. Germline V gives CDR1 SGHVS, CDR2 FQNEAQ.

This rearrangement joins TRBV14 to TRBJ1-6; the D is unclear. Trimming pared 7 bases from V and 0 bases from J, leaving 10 bases between. Germline CDR1 SGHDN, CDR2 FVKESK. This CDR3 spans 15 amino acids. CDR3 DNA sequence: TGTGCCAGCAAGGAGTCGCCCTCCTATAATTCACCCCTCCACTTT. Translating it yields CASKESPSYNSPLHF.

The V and J genes are TRBV27 and TRBJ1-2; perhaps TRBD1 as D (5 bases). CDR3 size: 11 residues. Germline CDR1 MNHEY, CDR2 SMNVEV (reference sequence). CDR3 sequence: CAQRGVYGYTF. DNA of the CDR3: TGTGCTCAGCGGGGGGTATATGGCTACACCTTC.

The chain links TRBV28 to TRBJ2-2, with 8 bases matching TRBD1. V lost 3 bases and J lost 6; bases outside the gene matches: 3. The CDR3 totals 14 residues. The V gene's germline CDR1 is MDHEN and CDR2 SYDVKM. CDR3 sequence reads: CASSFGQGSGELFF. CDR3 DNA sequence: TGTGCCAGCAGTTTTGGACAGGGATCCGGGGAGCTGTTTTTT.